The 22 T cell receptor beta chains given below trace back to one sample, sequenced in a study of blood T cell repertoires in COVID-19. This table comes from immunoSEQ multiplex PCR, and its TCRdb copy is limited to in-frame clones, with some not included. There are roughly 130,000 clones in the sample; over 80% occur only once, and less than 2% lies in the top ten. Material for sequencing was peripheral blood. All receptors derive from a man in his 70s with acute or convalescent COVID-19.

The genes are TRBV4-2 and TRBJ1-5; D not resolved. V shed 0 bases and J shed 1 base, with 4 bases lying between them. The CDR3 spans 14 residues. CDR1 LGHNA and CDR2 YNFKEQ come from the germline V gene. DNA of the CDR3: TGTGCCAGCAGCCAAGAAACAAGCAATCAGCCCCAGCATTTT. Translation gives CASSQETSNQPQHF.

The rearrangement joins TRBV7-2 to TRBJ1-2; D is unclear. The CDR3 has 13 amino acids. Germline V gives CDR1 SGHTA, CDR2 FQGNSA. Trimming removed 3 bases at V and 8 bases at J, with 13 bases between. In nucleotides, the CDR3 is TGTGCCAGCAGCTTTACTACAACTTGGGGCTACACCTTC. Its translation is CASSFTTTWGYTF.

The chain links TRBV6-5 to TRBJ1-4; 8 nucleotides agree with TRBD1. The CDR3 has 15 amino acids. V trimming: 4 bases; J trimming: 2 bases; junction bases outside the gene matches: 3. In germline, CDR1 is MNHEY, CDR2 SVGAGI. CDR3 amino acids: CASSWDRQTNEKLFF. CDR3 sequence (DNA): TGTGCCAGCAGTTGGGACAGGCAGACTAATGAAAAACTGTTTTTT.

V usage is TRBV4-2 and J usage is TRBJ1-4; TRBD1 is a possible D gene (6 bases). The CDR3 has 15 residues. V was clipped by 3 bases and J by 1 base, with 9 bases between them. Germline CDR1 reads LGHNA; CDR2 reads YNFKEQ. CDR3 loop: CASSQGAVTNEKLFF. The CDR3 bases are TGTGCCAGCAGCCAGGGGGCAGTAACTAATGAAAAACTGTTTTTT.

The chain joins TRBV5-1 to TRBJ2-7; TRBD1 matches at 12 bases. The J segment lost 6 bases and the V segment lost 4 bases, leaving 5 bases of the junction unmatched. CDR3 length: 14 residues. Germline CDR1 is SGHRS and CDR2 is YFSETQ. The CDR3 loop reads CASSLRDRGLEQYF. The CDR3 coding sequence is TGCGCCAGCAGCCTCCGGGACAGGGGGCTCGAGCAGTACTTC.

The chain employs TRBV5-1 and TRBJ2-1; 7 bases match TRBD2. CDR1 SGHRS and CDR2 YFSETQ come from the germline V gene. This CDR3 contains 17 residues. Unmatched junction bases numbered 10, after V lost 0 bases and J lost 4 bases. CDR3 sequence (DNA): TGCGCCAGCAGCTTGGCTAGTGGCGGGGGAGGGTACAATGAGCAGTTCTTC. It is translated as CASSLASGGGGYNEQFF.

This clone turned up a few times. This sequence joins TRBV5-6 and TRBJ1-1; 7 positions agree with TRBD1. Germline values: CDR1 SGHDT, CDR2 YYEEEE. J gave up 6 bases and V 4 bases, and 9 bases lay outside the gene matches. The CDR3 is 14 amino acids. The CDR3 DNA reads TGTGCCAGCAGCCCGGACAGGAGTCGGGCTGAAGCTTTCTTT. This sequence encodes CASSPDRSRAEAFF.

CDR3 sequence reads: CASSGADRYNEQFF. For the CDR3, the DNA is TGTGCCAGCAGCGGCGCGGACAGATACAATGAGCAGTTCTTC. The chain uses TRBV9 and TRBJ2-1; tentatively, D is TRBD1 (6 bases). The CDR3 contains 14 residues. Trimming took 3 bases from V and 4 from J, leaving 11 bases between them. Germline values: CDR1 SGDLS, CDR2 YYNGEE.

The gene calls are TRBV6-1 and TRBJ1-5; D is uncertain. This CDR3 is 16 amino acids long. V lost 0 bases and J lost 6, with 15 bases in between. Germline-derived CDR1 and CDR2 are MNHNS and SASEGT. The CDR3 here is CASSEALVAPSQPQHF. The DNA of the CDR3 is TGTGCCAGCAGTGAAGCTCTCGTGGCACCAAGTCAGCCCCAGCATTTT.

The gene calls are TRBV12-5 and TRBJ2-1; 9 nucleotides align to TRBD1. In germline, CDR1 is LGHNT, CDR2 FRNRAP. V lost 5 bases, J lost 4 bases, and 3 bases stayed unmatched. CDR3 length: 14 amino acids. The CDR3 nucleotides are TGTGCTAGTGGTGGAGGGACAGGGTACAATGAGCAGTTCTTC. Translated, it gives CASGGGTGYNEQFF.

This clone was counted only a few times. J is TRBJ2-6 and V is TRBV19, with 7 nucleotides matching TRBD1. CDR1 LNHDA and CDR2 SQIVND come from the germline V gene (reference sequence). J was trimmed by 0 bases and V by 8 bases; bases with no gene match: 10. The CDR3 extends over 17 amino acids. CDR3 loop: CASRKGRQGSGANVLTF. CDR3 DNA sequence: TGTGCCAGTCGCAAAGGGAGACAGGGCTCTGGGGCCAACGTCCTGACTTTC.

This clone appeared a single time. The V and J genes are TRBV3-1 (or the pseudogene TRBV3-2) and TRBJ1-2; no clear D gene. The CDR3 has 13 residues. The germline V gene has CDR1 LGHDT and CDR2 YNNKEL (reference sequence). Trimming shortened V by 1 base and J by 4 bases, and 7 bases separated the two germline ends. The CDR3: CASSQGTVYGYTF. The CDR3 region has the DNA TGTGCCAGCAGCCAAGGCACAGTCTATGGCTACACCTTC.

For the CDR3, the DNA is TGCGCCAGCAGCTCGACAGGGGCAGGGGAAAAACTGTTTTTT. Residues: CASSSTGAGEKLFF. The chain links TRBV5-1 to TRBJ1-4; 8 bases match TRBD1. V dropped 3 bases and J dropped 8; count of bases not matched to a gene: 6. This CDR3 has 14 amino acids. Germline lookup yields CDR1 SGHRS and CDR2 YFSETQ.

This clone was recorded only once. CDR3 in DNA: TGTGCCAGCAGTGAATATCGAGGATACGAGCAGTACTTC. Protein: CASSEYRGYEQYF. V usage is TRBV25-1 and J usage is TRBJ2-7; D remains unclear. The CDR3 length is 13 residues. The V gene lost 0 bases and the J gene lost 4 bases, with 7 bases spanning the gap. Germline CDR1 reads MGHDK; CDR2 reads SYGVNS.

The genes are TRBV28 and TRBJ2-7, with 7 bases fitting TRBD1. Germline V gene data show CDR1 as MDHEN and CDR2 as SYDVKM. The CDR3 extends over 15 amino acids. V trimming: 6 bases; J trimming: 0 bases; junction bases outside the gene matches: 8. The CDR3 loop reads CASSRDRATSYEQYF. The CDR3 coding sequence is TGTGCCAGCAGCCGCGACAGGGCAACCTCCTACGAGCAGTACTTC.

The chain recombines TRBV6-5 with TRBJ2-7; 9 positions agree with TRBD2. Germline CDR1 is MNHEY and CDR2 is SVGAGI. V lost 6 bases to trimming and J lost 0 bases; unmatched junction nucleotides: 6. The CDR3 is 15 amino acids. The DNA of the CDR3 is TGTGCCAGCAGGGTAGCGGGGGTGCACTCCTACGAGCAGTACTTC. Its translation: CASRVAGVHSYEQYF.

The chain employs TRBV4-2 and TRBJ1-1; D is perhaps TRBD1 (5 bases). V dropped 4 bases and J dropped 4 bases, with 13 bases sitting between them. The germline V gene has CDR1 LGHNA and CDR2 YNFKEQ. There are 14 residues in the CDR3. CDR3 in amino acids: CASSPSVQGTEAFF. Here the CDR3 DNA reads TGTGCCAGCAGCCCATCTGTCCAGGGCACTGAAGCTTTCTTT.

This clone has a handful of counts. J is TRBJ1-1 and V is TRBV24-1, with 9 bases aligning to TRBD1. CDR1 is KGHDR, CDR2 SFDVKD, per germline. V trimming: 9 bases; J trimming: 11 bases; junction bases outside the gene matches: 6. The CDR3 extends over 11 amino acids. In nucleotides, the CDR3 is TGTGCCACCTGGGGACAGGGCGGCGCTTTCTTT. Translation gives CATWGQGGAFF.

The rearrangement uses TRBV19 and TRBJ1-3; TRBD1 matches 9 bases. The V gene's germline CDR1 is LNHDA and CDR2 SQIVND (reference sequence). V gave up 7 bases and J gave up 6 bases; unmatched junction bases: 19. The CDR3 spans 18 residues. CDR3 nucleotide sequence: TGTGCCAGTACCACCCCTTGGCTGCGAGGACAGGGGTCAAACACCATATATTTT. This encodes CASTTPWLRGQGSNTIYF.

This chain uses TRBV7-9 with TRBJ2-5, with D possibly TRBD2 on 6 matching bases. V was trimmed by 7 bases and J by 5 bases, leaving 29 bases between them. The germline CDR1 and CDR2 sequences are SEHNR and FQNEAQ (reference sequence). CDR3 length equals 18 residues. The CDR3 DNA is TGTGCCAGCAACCCCGGACATTTGAGCGGGTACAGTCCGGAGACCCAGTACTTC. This sequence encodes CASNPGHLSGYSPETQYF.

This CDR3 reads CASSLAGRNTIYF. The DNA of the CDR3 is TGTGCCAGCAGTTTGGCAGGGCGAAACACCATATATTTT. This sequence joins TRBV28 and TRBJ1-3; D is perhaps TRBD1 (5 bases). V shed 3 bases and J shed 5 bases, with 8 bases lying between them. CDR3 length: 13 amino acids. CDR1 MDHEN and CDR2 SYDVKM come from the germline V gene.

This chain uses TRBV6-4 with TRBJ2-1; weak D call: TRBD1 (6 bases). CDR3 length: 15 amino acids. Germline V CDR1 and CDR2: MRHNA, SNTAGT. The ends were cut back, 4 bases at V and 8 bases at J, with 18 bases in the middle. CDR3 DNA sequence: TGTGCCAGCAGTGCCAACCGGGACATTGTGCATGAGCAGTTCTTC. Translated: CASSANRDIVHEQFF.